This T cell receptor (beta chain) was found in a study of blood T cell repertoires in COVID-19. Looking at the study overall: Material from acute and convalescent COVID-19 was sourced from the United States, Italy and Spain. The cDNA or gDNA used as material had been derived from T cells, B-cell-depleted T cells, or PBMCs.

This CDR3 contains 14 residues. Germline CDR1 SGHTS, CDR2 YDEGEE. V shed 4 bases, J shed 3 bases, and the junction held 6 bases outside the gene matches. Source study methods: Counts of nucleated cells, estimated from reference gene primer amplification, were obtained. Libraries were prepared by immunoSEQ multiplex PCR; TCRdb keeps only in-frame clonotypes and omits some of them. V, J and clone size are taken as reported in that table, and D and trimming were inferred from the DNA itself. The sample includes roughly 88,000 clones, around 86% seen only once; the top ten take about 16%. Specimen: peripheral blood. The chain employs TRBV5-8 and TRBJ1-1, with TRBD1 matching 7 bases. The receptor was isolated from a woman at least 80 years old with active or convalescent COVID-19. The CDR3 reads CASSPTTGYTEAFF. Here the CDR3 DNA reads TGTGCCAGCAGCCCAACGACAGGGTACACTGAAGCTTTCTTT.